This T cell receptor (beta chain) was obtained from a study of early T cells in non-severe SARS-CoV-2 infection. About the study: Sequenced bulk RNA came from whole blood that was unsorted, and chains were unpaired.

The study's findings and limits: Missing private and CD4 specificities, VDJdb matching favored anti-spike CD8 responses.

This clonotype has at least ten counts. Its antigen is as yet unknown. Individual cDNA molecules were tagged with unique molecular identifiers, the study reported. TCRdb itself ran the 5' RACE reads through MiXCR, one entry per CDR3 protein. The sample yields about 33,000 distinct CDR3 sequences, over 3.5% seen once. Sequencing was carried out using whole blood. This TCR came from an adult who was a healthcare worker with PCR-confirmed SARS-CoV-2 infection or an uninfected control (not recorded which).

The chain's CDR3 is CASSLDPYEQYF. The CDR3, as DNA: TGTGCCAGCAGCCTGGACCCTTACGAGCAGTACTTC. The chain uses TRBV7-9 and TRBJ2-7, with D uncertain. Germline CDR1 reads SEHNR; CDR2 reads FQNEAQ (reference sequence). There are 12 residues in the CDR3. V was trimmed by 5 bases and J by 4 bases, leaving 9 bases between them.